This is a list of T cell receptor beta chains from one sample in a study of cytomegalovirus exposure and HLA in healthy donors. Libraries were prepared by immunoSEQ multiplex PCR; TCRdb keeps only in-frame clonotypes and omits some of them. This repertoire shows about 190,000 clones, 78% found once; its top ten account for less than 6%. The sequenced sample was PBMCs. These receptors were obtained from a woman in her 30s in good health and CMV-seropositive. Each CDR3 is given with its conserved first and last residue. A D gene is named only where the DNA matches it firmly. The listing skips clone size in some rows; elsewhere it reads once, few, many or a size class.

v_call: TRBV6-1
j_call: TRBJ2-1
clone_size: .
d_call: TRBD2
cdr3_nt: TGTGCCAGCAGTGGGACTAGCGGGCCCCCCCCTGCGTACAATGAGCAGTTCTTC
cdr3_aa: CASSGTSGPPPAYNEQFF

v_call: TRBV4-3
j_call: TRBJ2-3
clone_size: once
d_call: TRBD2
cdr3_nt: TGCGCCAGCAGCCGACTAGCGGGGGGTTCAGATACGCAGTATTTT
cdr3_aa: CASSRLAGGSDTQYF

v_call: TRBV11-2
j_call: TRBJ2-1
clone_size: few
d_call: .
cdr3_nt: TGTGCCAGCAGTCAGATGAATGAGCAGTTCTTC
cdr3_aa: CASSQMNEQFF

v_call: TRBV7-8
j_call: TRBJ2-1
clone_size: .
d_call: TRBD2
cdr3_nt: TGTGCCAGCAGCTTAGGTTACGGGACTAGCGGGGCCGTTGGGGCATCGTTGAATGAGCAGTTCTTC
cdr3_aa: CASSLGYGTSGAVGASLNEQFF

v_call: TRBV7-2
j_call: TRBJ1-1
clone_size: once
d_call: .
cdr3_nt: TGTGCCAGCAGCTTCGATGTAAGGGGGTACACTGAAGCTTTCTTT
cdr3_aa: CASSFDVRGYTEAFF

v_call: TRBV6-5
j_call: TRBJ2-3
clone_size: .
d_call: .
cdr3_nt: TGTGCCAGCAGTAACCTAGGATCAGATACGCAGTATTTT
cdr3_aa: CASSNLGSDTQYF

v_call: TRBV28
j_call: TRBJ1-1
clone_size: .
d_call: .
cdr3_nt: TGTGCCAGCACCCTCTACACTGAAGCTTTCTTT
cdr3_aa: CASTLYTEAFF

v_call: TRBV4-2
j_call: TRBJ2-2
clone_size: .
d_call: TRBD1
cdr3_nt: TGTGCCAGCAGCCAATTACAGGGGGAACGGTACACCGGGGAGCTGTTTTTT
cdr3_aa: CASSQLQGERYTGELFF

v_call: TRBV10-3
j_call: TRBJ2-7
clone_size: .
d_call: TRBD2
cdr3_nt: TGTGCCATCAGTGAGTTAGCGGGAGAAAATCCCTCCTACGAGCAGTACTTC
cdr3_aa: CAISELAGENPSYEQYF

v_call: TRBV4-3
j_call: TRBJ1-1
clone_size: .
d_call: .
cdr3_nt: TGCGCCAGCAGCCATGGGACAAACACTGAAGCTTTCTTT
cdr3_aa: CASSHGTNTEAFF

v_call: TRBV2
j_call: TRBJ2-7
clone_size: .
d_call: TRBD2
cdr3_nt: TGTGCCAGCACCCGAGGGCTATCTAGCGGGGAGGGGCAGTACTTC
cdr3_aa: CASTRGLSSGEGQYF

v_call: TRBV7-9
j_call: TRBJ2-1
clone_size: few
d_call: TRBD1
cdr3_nt: TGTTCCAGCAGCTCCTCAGCCGACAGGGATGAGCAGTTCTTC
cdr3_aa: CSSSSSADRDEQFF

v_call: TRBV19
j_call: TRBJ1-1
clone_size: .
d_call: .
cdr3_nt: TGTGCCAGTAATACAGGGAGCCTTCGCACTGAAGCTTTCTTT
cdr3_aa: CASNTGSLRTEAFF

v_call: TRBV5-6
j_call: TRBJ1-6
clone_size: .
d_call: TRBD1
cdr3_nt: TGTGCCAGCAGCGGCGTACAGGGGGAATCACCCCTCCACTTT
cdr3_aa: CASSGVQGESPLHF

v_call: TRBV11-2
j_call: TRBJ2-5
clone_size: .
d_call: .
cdr3_nt: TGTGCCAGCAGCTTAGCAGGGAGGATCGAGACCCAGTACTTC
cdr3_aa: CASSLAGRIETQYF

v_call: TRBV5-4
j_call: TRBJ2-3
clone_size: .
d_call: .
cdr3_nt: TGTGCCAGCAGCTTGGAAGGGGTGGCAGATACGCAGTATTTT
cdr3_aa: CASSLEGVADTQYF

v_call: TRBV5-1
j_call: TRBJ2-4
clone_size: .
d_call: TRBD2
cdr3_nt: TGCGCCAGCAGCTTGGGGGCTAGCGGGAGATCTGTCAACATTCAGTACTTC
cdr3_aa: CASSLGASGRSVNIQYF

v_call: TRBV7-2
j_call: TRBJ1-1
clone_size: .
d_call: .
cdr3_nt: TGTGCCAGCAGCTTTAGGGGCGGTGGGGAAGCTTTCTTT
cdr3_aa: CASSFRGGGEAFF

v_call: TRBV7-3
j_call: TRBJ2-3
clone_size: .
d_call: .
cdr3_nt: TGTGCCAGCAGCCGGACTGGCAGCACAGATACGCAGTATTTT
cdr3_aa: CASSRTGSTDTQYF

v_call: TRBV25-1
j_call: TRBJ1-3
clone_size: .
d_call: TRBD1
cdr3_nt: TGTGCCAGCAGTGACGGGCAGGGGGCGAGGAACACCATATATTTT
cdr3_aa: CASSDGQGARNTIYF

v_call: TRBV10-2
j_call: TRBJ1-3
clone_size: once
d_call: .
cdr3_nt: TGCGCCAGCAGTGAGAGGGTGGGGCCCCCCTCTGGAAACACCATATATTTT
cdr3_aa: CASSERVGPPSGNTIYF

v_call: TRBV7-8
j_call: TRBJ1-1
clone_size: few
d_call: TRBD1
cdr3_nt: TGTGCCAGCAGCTCCGGACAGGGATACACTGAAGCTTTCTTT
cdr3_aa: CASSSGQGYTEAFF